The present TCR beta chain was sequenced within a study of cytotoxic CD8 clonotypes in ibrutinib-treated CLL. Regarding this clone: Its antigen is currently unknown.

Notes on the study in general: At the start, clonality exceeded age-matched healthy donors and followed circulating CD8+ T-cell counts.

TCRdb's table, derived via immunoSEQ multiplex PCR, lists solely in-frame clones and lacks some. The data hold some 29,000 clones, with approximately 71% observed a single time. Germline CDR1 SQVTM, CDR2 ANQGSEA. The CDR3 has 14 residues. The J segment lost 7 bases and the V segment lost 6 bases, leaving 8 bases of the junction unmatched. The receptor was isolated from a human donor with chronic lymphocytic leukemia. This chain uses TRBV29-1 with TRBJ1-5; 11 bases map to TRBD1. The sample in question was PBMCs, obtained after 24 months of ibrutinib treatment. The CDR3 DNA reads as TGCAGCGTCGCAGGACAGGGGGCGGGACAGCCCCAGCATTTT. Protein sequence: CSVAGQGAGQPQHF. Full variable domain (outside the CDR3, taken from reference TRBV29-1 and TRBJ1-5): SAVISQKPSRDICQRGTSLTIQCQVDSQVTMMFWYRQQPGQSLTLIATANQGSEATYESGFVIDKFPISRPNLTFSTLTVSNMSPEDSSIYLCSVAGQGAGQPQHFGDGTRLSIL.